This is a list of T cell receptor beta chains from one sample in a study of beta chain features in type 1 diabetes. The assay was immunoSEQ multiplex PCR, and TCRdb's table has in-frame clones only and misses some. The table lists hundreds of thousands of clones, over 13% of them singletons. Material for sequencing was naive CD4+ T cells from blood. These receptor sequences come from a man aged 18 to 30 with type 1 diabetes. Each CDR3 is given with its conserved first and last residue. Fields, in order: V gene, J gene, D gene, clone size, CDR3 protein, CDR3 DNA. A D gene is named only where the DNA matches it firmly. Part of the rows lack a size; the others show once, few, many or a class for expanded clones.

V: TRBV4-1; J: TRBJ2-5; D: TRBD2; size: few; CDR3: CASSQGASGVETQYF; DNA: TGCGCCAGCAGCCAAGGTGCTAGCGGGGTCGAGACCCAGTACTTC
V: TRBV25-1; J: TRBJ2-7; D: .; size: few; CDR3: CASSEPGGRYEQYF; DNA: TGTGCCAGCAGTGAACCCGGCGGCCGCTACGAGCAGTACTTC
V: TRBV19; J: TRBJ2-2; D: .; size: .; CDR3: CASNYRVGHTGELFF; DNA: TGTGCCAGTAACTACAGGGTAGGGCACACCGGGGAGCTGTTTTTT
V: TRBV30; J: TRBJ1-3; D: .; size: .; CDR3: CAWSVVRGASGNTIYF; DNA: TGTGCCTGGAGTGTGGTCAGGGGCGCTTCTGGAAACACCATATATTTT
V: TRBV11-2; J: TRBJ2-3; D: .; size: .; CDR3: CASSSRGRTDTQYF; DNA: TGTGCCAGCAGCTCCAGGGGAAGGACAGATACGCAGTATTTT
V: TRBV4-3; J: TRBJ2-2; D: .; size: .; CDR3: CASSQARAGFGELFF; DNA: TGCGCCAGCAGCCAAGCTCGGGCAGGTTTCGGGGAGCTGTTTTTT
V: TRBV2; J: TRBJ1-5; D: .; size: few; CDR3: CASSAVGLQQPQHF; DNA: TGTGCCAGCAGCGCGGTGGGCCTCCAACAGCCCCAGCATTTT
V: TRBV7-3; J: TRBJ2-7; D: TRBD1; size: few; CDR3: CASSKGTGAYEQYF; DNA: TGTGCCAGCAGCAAAGGGACAGGGGCATACGAGCAGTACTTC
V: TRBV4-2; J: TRBJ2-6; D: TRBD1; size: few; CDR3: CASSQDQTGGGGANVLTF; DNA: TGTGCCAGCAGCCAAGATCAGACAGGGGGCGGTGGGGCCAACGTCCTGACTTTC
V: TRBV2; J: TRBJ2-1; D: .; size: .; CDR3: CASSEEGSYNEQFF; DNA: TGTGCCAGCAGTGAGGAGGGGTCCTACAATGAGCAGTTCTTC
V: TRBV30; J: TRBJ2-5; D: .; size: few; CDR3: CAWSASRDGTQYF; DNA: TGTGCCTGGAGTGCCTCCAGGGACGGGACCCAGTACTTC
V: TRBV18; J: TRBJ2-2; D: .; size: few; CDR3: CASSPRSGPNTGELFF; DNA: TGTGCCAGCTCCCCACGATCGGGACCGAACACCGGGGAGCTGTTTTTT
V: TRBV23-1; J: TRBJ1-2; D: TRBD1; size: .; CDR3: CASREDRGQSVYGYTF; DNA: TGCGCCAGCAGGGAAGACAGGGGACAATCAGTCTATGGCTACACCTTC
V: TRBV6-5; J: TRBJ2-5; D: TRBD2; size: .; CDR3: CASSYGGGARETQYF; DNA: TGTGCCAGCAGTTACGGCGGGGGGGCCCGTGAGACCCAGTACTTC
V: TRBV6-1; J: TRBJ1-5; D: .; size: few; CDR3: CASSEISLLGSPQHF; DNA: TGTGCCAGCAGTGAAATTTCCCTCCTGGGTTCTCCCCAGCATTTT
V: TRBV30; J: TRBJ2-3; D: .; size: .; CDR3: CAWSGGRTDTQYF; DNA: TGTGCCTGGAGCGGGGGGCGCACAGATACGCAGTATTTT
V: TRBV19; J: TRBJ1-1; D: .; size: .; CDR3: CASSSPRGAVEAFF; DNA: TGTGCCAGTAGTTCCCCCAGAGGGGCGGTTGAAGCTTTCTTT
V: TRBV30; J: TRBJ1-2; D: TRBD1; size: few; CDR3: CAWSVIQGTGYTF; DNA: TGTGCCTGGAGTGTAATACAGGGGACCGGCTACACCTTC
V: TRBV5-4; J: TRBJ2-2; D: TRBD1; size: .; CDR3: CASSSIGTGNTGELFF; DNA: TGTGCCAGCAGCTCCATAGGGACAGGAAACACCGGGGAGCTGTTTTTT
V: TRBV25-1; J: TRBJ1-1; D: .; size: .; CDR3: CASSGNLVTEAFF; DNA: TGTGCCAGCAGTGGCAACCTAGTCACTGAAGCTTTCTTT
V: TRBV25-1; J: TRBJ2-3; D: .; size: .; CDR3: CASRGPFGYKDTQYF; DNA: TGTGCCAGCAGGGGTCCCTTTGGGTACAAAGATACGCAGTATTTT
V: TRBV10-3; J: TRBJ2-3; D: TRBD2; size: .; CDR3: CAITDALAGDTQYF; DNA: TGTGCCATCACTGACGCCTTAGCGGGAGATACGCAGTATTTT
V: TRBV6-5; J: TRBJ1-1; D: TRBD1; size: .; CDR3: CASSFRQGWTEAFF; DNA: TGTGCCAGCAGTTTCCGACAGGGGTGGACTGAAGCTTTCTTT
V: TRBV25-1; J: TRBJ2-2; D: .; size: .; CDR3: CASSEFRVGNTGELFF; DNA: TGTGCCAGCAGTGAATTTCGGGTAGGGAACACCGGGGAGCTGTTTTTT
V: TRBV28; J: TRBJ2-5; D: TRBD1; size: few; CDR3: CASSYRGSETQYF; DNA: TGTGCCAGCAGTTACAGGGGTTCAGAGACCCAGTACTTC
V: TRBV7-9; J: TRBJ1-2; D: .; size: few; CDR3: CASSSTGTVYGYTF; DNA: TGTGCCAGCAGCTCGACCGGGACTGTCTATGGCTACACCTTC
V: TRBV7-9; J: TRBJ1-5; D: .; size: .; CDR3: CASSYRDGQPQHF; DNA: TGTGCCAGCAGCTACCGAGATGGGCAGCCCCAGCATTTT
V: TRBV19; J: TRBJ2-1; D: .; size: few; CDR3: CATSLGLRTGNEQFF; DNA: TGTGCCACCTCCTTGGGGCTACGCACCGGCAATGAGCAGTTCTTC
V: TRBV4-1; J: TRBJ2-7; D: TRBD1; size: .; CDR3: CASSQGGVRTGGSYEQYF; DNA: TGCGCCAGCAGCCAAGGCGGGGTAAGGACAGGGGGCTCCTACGAGCAGTACTTC
V: TRBV7-6; J: TRBJ1-1; D: .; size: few; CDR3: CASSLMSVADHTEAFF; DNA: TGTGCCAGCAGCTTAATGTCTGTGGCAGACCACACTGAAGCTTTCTTT
V: TRBV30; J: TRBJ2-3; D: .; size: few; CDR3: CAWGNTDTQYF; DNA: TGTGCCTGGGGTAACACAGATACGCAGTATTTT
V: TRBV7-3; J: TRBJ2-3; D: .; size: few; CDR3: CASHTGVETDTQYF; DNA: TGTGCCAGCCACACGGGCGTCGAGACAGATACGCAGTATTTT
V: TRBV2; J: TRBJ2-4; D: TRBD1; size: .; CDR3: CASIRQGFSKNIQYF; DNA: TGTGCCAGCATCAGACAGGGTTTTAGCAAAAACATTCAGTACTTC